One sample yielded the 27 T cell receptor beta chains listed below, sequenced in a study of cytomegalovirus exposure and HLA in healthy donors. The PCR contained 60 Vbeta and 13 Jbeta primers. Generated by immunoSEQ multiplex PCR, the TCRdb table keeps only in-frame clones and is missing some. The data contain roughly 300,000 clones, 86% of them seen just once; the ten biggest clones take up less than 4.5%. The source material was PBMCs. Receptors originate from a man aged 40-49 years in good health and CMV-seropositive.

In DNA form, the CDR3 reads TGTGCCAGCGCTGACAGGAGCAGGAGCAATCAGCCCCAGCATTTT. Its translation: CASADRSRSNQPQHF. The chain uses TRBV28 and TRBJ1-5; D perhaps matches TRBD1 (6 bases). The CDR3 is 15 residues long. Trimming took off 8 bases at V and 1 base at J, with 15 bases between the two ends. Germline CDR1 is MDHEN and CDR2 is SYDVKM.

This chain connects TRBV19 to TRBJ1-1; possible D gene TRBD1, 6 bases. CDR3 size: 16 residues. The ends were cut back, 3 bases at V and 5 bases at J, with 19 bases in the middle. The germline gives CDR1 LNHDA, CDR2 SQIVND (reference sequence). The CDR3 loop is CASSIGGRRRGTEAFF. In nucleotides, the CDR3 is TGTGCCAGTAGTATCGGGGGGCGGCGACGGGGGACTGAAGCTTTCTTT.

This chain joins TRBV10-1 and TRBJ2-1; no clear D. The V and J ends lost 2 bases and 9 bases respectively, with 14 bases between them. Germline values: CDR1 WNHNN, CDR2 SYGVQD (reference sequence). This CDR3 comprises 14 residues. DNA for the CDR3: TGCGCCAGCAGTGAGGATTTCCTAGGCGGTGAGCAGTTCTTC. Protein product: CASSEDFLGGEQFF.

The chain joins TRBV9 to TRBJ1-2; no reliable D call. CDR1 and CDR2 from the germline V gene are SGDLS and YYNGEE. CDR3 length: 15 residues. Trimming shortened V by 3 bases and J by 0 bases, and 12 bases separated the two germline ends. CDR3 nucleotides: TGTGCCAGCAGCGGCGGACGGGAAGCTAACTATGGCTACACCTTC. Amino acids: CASSGGREANYGYTF. The variable domain in full, with the rest retrieved from reference TRBV9 and TRBJ1-2, is DSGVTQTPKHLITATGQRVTLRCSPRSGDLSVYWYQQSLDQGLQFLIQYYNGEERAKGNILERFSAQQFPDLHSELNLSSLELGDSALYFCASSGGREANYGYTFGSGTRLTVV.

This chain's CDR3 is CASSPLDLAGGVYEQYF. The CDR3 DNA sequence: TGTGCCAGCTCACCTCTAGACCTAGCGGGAGGGGTGTACGAGCAGTACTTC. The rearrangement links TRBV18 to TRBJ2-7, with TRBD2 identical over 12 bases. The CDR3 extends over 17 amino acids. V shed 3 bases and J 4 bases; nucleotides not matched to a gene: 10. Germline lookup yields CDR1 KGHSH and CDR2 LQKENI.

The V gene is TRBV7-2, the J gene TRBJ2-1; 12 bases match TRBD2. The V gene end was trimmed by 4 bases and the J gene end by 9 bases; junction bases not matched to a gene: 4. CDR1 SGHTA and CDR2 FQGNSA come from the germline V gene. The length of the CDR3 is 14 residues. CDR3 sequence (DNA): TGTGCCAGCAGCTCTAGCGGGAGGGCCGTTGAGCAGTTCTTC. Translating it yields CASSSSGRAVEQFF.

This clone was detected only a few times. V and J are TRBV2 and TRBJ1-1; D not certain. Looked up from germline, CDR1 is SNHLY and CDR2 is FYNNEI. V lost 8 bases, J lost 1 base, and 8 bases lay in between. There are 12 residues in the CDR3. CDR3 DNA: TGTGCCAGCCCCGGGGAGAACACTGAAGCTTTCTTT. Its protein is CASPGENTEAFF.

This clone was seen a handful of times. The chain joins TRBV2 to TRBJ2-1; D possibly corresponds to TRBD1 (6 bases). Germline CDR1 reads SNHLY; CDR2 reads FYNNEI. The CDR3 covers 11 residues. V was shortened by 6 bases and J by 7 bases, with 7 bases between the two germline ends. The chain's CDR3 is CASRDRNEQFF. The CDR3 nucleotides are TGTGCCAGCAGAGACAGGAATGAGCAGTTCTTC.

The chain employs TRBV5-1 and TRBJ2-7; a weak D match, TRBD2 (6 bases). Germline V gene data show CDR1 as SGHRS and CDR2 as YFSETQ. V lost 0 bases to trimming and J lost 2 bases, with 12 bases between them. CDR3 length equals 15 residues. This CDR3 reads CASSLEGRGTYEQYF. CDR3 nucleotides: TGCGCCAGCAGCTTGGAAGGGCGCGGGACCTACGAGCAGTACTTC.

This rearrangement joins TRBV28 to TRBJ2-3; 7 positions match TRBD2. This CDR3 has 15 amino acids. The V gene's germline CDR1 is MDHEN and CDR2 SYDVKM. With 6 bases clipped from V and 4 bases from J, the junction kept 10 bases outside the gene matches. Written as DNA, the CDR3 is TGTGCCAGCAGACCGGGACTATCAAGGGCAGATACGCAGTATTTT. The encoded protein is CASRPGLSRADTQYF.

This rearrangement joins TRBV5-4 to TRBJ2-7; D possibly corresponds to TRBD1 (6 bases). Trimming pared 4 bases from V and 5 bases from J, leaving 19 bases between. The CDR3 contains 15 residues. Germline assignment: CDR1 SGHNT and CDR2 YYREEE (reference sequence). The CDR3 region is CASSRPQGSLHEQYF. The CDR3 nucleotides are TGTGCCAGCAGCAGACCACAGGGATCCCTCCACGAGCAGTACTTC.

The chain combines TRBV4-3 with TRBJ1-5; D remains ambiguous. Deletions cut 0 bases from V and 7 bases from J, with 10 bases between. Germline V gene data show CDR1 as LGHNA and CDR2 as YSLEER. The CDR3 sequence is 14 residues long. CDR3 DNA: TGCGCCAGCAGCCAAGACGGACTGGGGCAGCCCCAGCATTTT. Its protein is CASSQDGLGQPQHF.

J is TRBJ1-2 and V is TRBV21-1; TRBD1, the table's D call, was not compared with the DNA. TRBV21-1 is termed a pseudogene. The CDR3 consists of 17 residues. The CDR3 DNA reads TGTGCCAGCAGCAAAGGCGGAAGGGACAGGGAATCAGAAGGCTACACCTTC. As protein: CASSKGGRDRESEGYTF.

The DNA for the CDR3 is TGTGCCAGCAGTTTCATCAGGAGCGGGAGAGGGAATGAGCAGTTCTTC. Protein product: CASSFIRSGRGNEQFF. The chain has TRBV27 and TRBJ2-1, with 8 bases aligning to TRBD2. V was pared by 3 bases and J by 7 bases, with 11 bases of the junction left unmatched. Germline values: CDR1 MNHEY, CDR2 SMNVEV (reference sequence). The CDR3 totals 16 residues.

This chain links TRBV7-2 with TRBJ2-3, with a weak D call TRBD2 (5 bases). With 0 bases removed from V and 5 bases from J, the gap between germline ends came to 9 bases. The germline V gene has CDR1 SGHTA and CDR2 FQGNSA. The CDR3 extends over 14 amino acids. In DNA form, the CDR3 reads TGTGCCAGCAGCTTAGCGGGAGTGGTAGATACGCAGTATTTT. The encoded protein is CASSLAGVVDTQYF.

The CDR3 DNA reads TGCAGCGTCCTGGGACAGACAAACTACGAGCAGTACTTC. This encodes CSVLGQTNYEQYF. V gene TRBV29-1 combines with J gene TRBJ2-7, with 7 positions matching TRBD1. Germline V gene lookup returns CDR1 SQVTM and CDR2 ANQGSEA. The length of the CDR3 is 13 residues. V lost 6 bases, J lost 3 bases, and 8 bases stayed unmatched.

This chain joins TRBV27 and TRBJ2-5, with 8 nucleotides matching TRBD2. The CDR3 contains 14 residues. Germline values: CDR1 MNHEY, CDR2 SMNVEV (reference sequence). V shed 4 bases, J shed 5 bases, and the junction held 6 bases outside the gene matches. The CDR3 reads CASSSPGGMETQYF. CDR3 DNA: TGTGCCAGCAGTTCGCCGGGGGGGATGGAGACCCAGTACTTC.

The chain carries TRBV25-1 and TRBJ1-1, with a possible D match to TRBD1 (5 bases). CDR3 length: 12 amino acids. V was cut by 3 bases and J by 7 bases, with 9 bases left in between. Germline V lookup: CDR1 MGHDK, CDR2 SYGVNS. CDR3 DNA sequence: TGTGCCAGCAGTGAGCTAGGGGATGAAGCTTTCTTT. Translated: CASSELGDEAFF.

This clone was counted once. The V call is TRBV7-8, the J call TRBJ1-4; 7 nucleotides agree with TRBD1. The germline V gene has CDR1 SGHVS and CDR2 FQNEAQ. Germline trimming cut 0 bases from V and 8 bases from J; bases unmatched to any gene: 12. The CDR3 is 17 residues long. CDR3 sequence reads: CASSLAPGPGGEEKLFF. The CDR3 coding sequence is TGTGCCAGCAGCTTAGCCCCGGGGCCAGGGGGAGAAGAAAAACTGTTTTTT.

The chain is built from TRBV25-1 and TRBJ2-5, with 7 bases aligning to TRBD2. The J call may be wrong; the DNA end is better matched by TRBJ2-7. Germline V gives CDR1 MGHDK, CDR2 SYGVNS. This CDR3 region has 12 residues. The DNA of the CDR3 is TGTGCCAGCGGGTGGGAGGGGATCGAGCAGTACTTC. Translation: CASGWEGIEQYF.

The chain is built from TRBV2 and TRBJ2-1; D may be TRBD2 (5 bases). Germline-derived CDR1 and CDR2 are SNHLY and FYNNEI. Trimming took off 6 bases at V and 2 bases at J, with 17 bases between the two ends. CDR3 length: 16 residues. The CDR3 loop is CASRGRGFTTYNEQFF. The CDR3 nucleotides read TGTGCCAGCAGGGGCCGGGGTTTTACAACCTACAATGAGCAGTTCTTC.

This clone was detected only once. One junction end does not reproduce the germline sequence, and a read error may be involved. This rearrangement joins TRBV7-9 to TRBJ2-7; D might be TRBD2 (6 bases). Germline CDR1 reads SEHNR; CDR2 reads FQNEAQ (reference sequence). The CDR3 covers 14 residues. CDR3 region: CSSSLGAGSYEQYF. The CDR3 region has the DNA TGTTCCAGCAGCTTAGGAGCGGGTTCCTACGAGCAGTACTTC. The variable domain in full, with the rest retrieved from reference TRBV7-9 and TRBJ2-7, is DTGVSQNPRHKITKRGQNVTFRCDPISEHNRLYWYRQTLGQGPEFLTYFQNEAQLEKSRLLSDRFSAERPKGSFSTLEIQRTEQGDSAMYLCSSSLGAGSYEQYFGPGTRLTVT.

The chain recombines TRBV4-1 with TRBJ2-3; the match to TRBD2 covers 12 bases. This CDR3 is built from 15 residues. With 5 bases clipped from V and 4 bases from J, the junction kept 4 bases outside the gene matches. Germline V gene data show CDR1 as MGHRA and CDR2 as YSYEKL. The CDR3 region is CASSLGLAGADTQYF. DNA for the CDR3: TGCGCCAGCAGCTTGGGACTAGCGGGTGCAGATACGCAGTATTTT.

CDR3 loop: CASSQDWNRGQNEQYF. The DNA of the CDR3 is TGCGCCAGCAGCCAAGATTGGAACAGGGGGCAAAACGAGCAGTACTTC. The chain links TRBV4-1 to TRBJ2-7, with TRBD1 matching 9 bases. J lost 5 bases, V lost 0 bases, and 8 bases had no gene match. The germline V gene encodes CDR1 MGHRA and CDR2 YSYEKL. The CDR3 loop spans 16 amino acids.

The rearrangement joins TRBV5-1 to TRBJ2-7, with 7 bases identical to TRBD2. CDR1 SGHRS and CDR2 YFSETQ come from the germline V gene. CDR3 length: 14 amino acids. After removal of 0 bases from V and 5 bases from J, the junction contained 5 bases not matched to a gene. The CDR3 bases are TGCGCCAGCAGCTTGGTGGCGGGAGTGGACGAGCAGTACTTC. This encodes CASSLVAGVDEQYF. Full variable domain (remainder filled in from reference TRBV5-1 and TRBJ2-7): KAGVTQTPRYLIKTRGQQVTLSCSPISGHRSVSWYQQTPGQGLQFLFEYFSETQRNKGNFPGRFSGRQFSNSRSEMNVSTLELGDSALYLCASSLVAGVDEQYFGPGTRLTVT.

This chain uses TRBV4-2 with TRBJ1-3, with 10 bases lining up with TRBD1. The length of the CDR3 is 19 residues. The trim removed 0 bases at V and 0 bases at J, leaving 8 bases unmatched. In germline, CDR1 is LGHNA, CDR2 YNFKEQ. CDR3 sequence reads: CASSQDPSGTGDSGNTIYF. CDR3 in DNA: TGTGCCAGCAGCCAAGATCCCTCTGGGACAGGGGACTCTGGAAACACCATATATTTT.

The chain links TRBV4-1 to TRBJ2-2; 10 bases are a match to TRBD2. V lost 1 base, J lost 4 bases, and 6 bases stayed unmatched. CDR3 size: 17 residues. Germline lookup yields CDR1 MGHRA and CDR2 YSYEKL. CDR3 sequence: CASSQVLAGARTGELFF. The CDR3 coding sequence is TGCGCCAGCAGCCAAGTTCTAGCGGGAGCCCGCACCGGGGAGCTGTTTTTT.